Listed here are 3 T cell receptor beta chains from one sample, sequenced in a study of a mutant IDH1 vaccine in newly diagnosed glioma. The time point is: baseline, week 1 (first vaccination visit). This sample's treatment: pre-vaccination baseline after standard-of-care therapy. Sequencing was performed with immunoSEQ multiplex PCR; in TCRdb, only in-frame clones are kept and a portion is missing. The sample holds fewer than 100,000 clones, about 90% seen once. This sample comprised PBMCs, obtained from a glioma patient treated with radiotherapy, temozolomide or both. The source is a woman aged 45-60 years with glioma.

The chain uses TRBV2 and TRBJ2-7; a possible D gene is TRBD1 (5 bases). V was trimmed by 6 bases and J by 0 bases, leaving 15 bases between them. The length of the CDR3 is 15 residues. Germline lookup yields CDR1 SNHLY and CDR2 FYNNEI. The CDR3 DNA sequence: TGTGCCAGCAGGGCCGGAAGGGGCGCCTCCTACGAGCAGTACTTC. Encoded protein: CASRAGRGASYEQYF.

J is TRBJ2-7 and V is TRBV28; 13 bases match TRBD2. From germline, CDR1 is MDHEN and CDR2 SYDVKM. The J segment lost 4 bases and the V segment lost 3 bases, leaving 15 bases of the junction unmatched. This CDR3 has 19 residues. CDR3 nucleotides: TGTGCCAGCAGTTTTGGAGGGGTCGGCCCGGGACTAGCGGGGTACGAGCAGTACTTC. Amino acids: CASSFGGVGPGLAGYEQYF.

V and J are TRBV5-1 and TRBJ2-1, with 13 positions matching TRBD2. This CDR3 region has 16 residues. The germline CDR1 and CDR2 sequences are SGHRS and YFSETQ. V was clipped by 3 bases and J by 2 bases; unmatched bases: 2. In nucleotides, the CDR3 is TGCGCCAGCAGCTGGGGACTAGCGGGACCCTACAATGAGCAGTTCTTC. Translation: CASSWGLAGPYNEQFF.